This T cell receptor (beta chain) came from a study of beta chain features in type 1 diabetes. Sequencing targeted expressed TCRB transcripts, as all isolated RNA had been reverse transcribed. Assay: immunoSEQ multiplex PCR; the TCRdb copy retains only in-frame clones and omits some. Found here are more than 100,000 clones, 25% to 35% of them singletons; the top ten hold under 0.55%. Whole-study results and caveats: Shortening that was moderate but significant affected the TCRB CDR3s of Type 1 diabetes patients in all four CD4+ subsets.

As to this clone: Its antigen is not known.

V trimming: 4 bases; J trimming: 0 bases; junction bases outside the gene matches: 3. Per the germline V gene, CDR1 is KGHSH and CDR2 is LQKENI. This CDR3 contains 14 residues. The source of this sequence is a young woman with type 1 diabetes. Sequenced material: central memory CD4+ T cells from blood. This sequence joins TRBV18 and TRBJ2-7, with 7 positions matching TRBD1. The CDR3 nucleotides are TGTGCCAGCTCACTTGCAGGGGGCTCCTACGAGCAGTACTTC. Translated: CASSLAGGSYEQYF.